Sequencing of this T cell receptor (beta chain) was carried out in a study of T cell responses to AZD1222 COVID-19 vaccine. Study outcomes and limitations: Dominant at 160-218 and 743-854, vaccine-associated CD4 TCRs also spanned spike.

Libraries were prepared by immunoSEQ multiplex PCR; TCRdb keeps only in-frame clonotypes and omits some of them. In the table there are some 140,000 clones, less than 90% of which are singletons. CDR1 MNHNS and CDR2 SASEGT come from the germline V gene. The germline V and J ends were trimmed by 2 bases and 9 bases, with 14 bases remaining between them. The CDR3 contains 14 residues. To note about this clone: Its antigen is currently unknown.

This chain uses TRBV6-1 with TRBJ1-5, with D possibly matching TRBD1 (5 bases). The sequenced sample was peripheral blood, obtained on day 0 of MenACWY control vaccination. This sequence originates from an adult in good health. CDR3 protein: CASSEWRDAGPQHF. The CDR3 DNA is TGTGCCAGCAGTGAATGGAGGGACGCGGGGCCCCAGCATTTT.